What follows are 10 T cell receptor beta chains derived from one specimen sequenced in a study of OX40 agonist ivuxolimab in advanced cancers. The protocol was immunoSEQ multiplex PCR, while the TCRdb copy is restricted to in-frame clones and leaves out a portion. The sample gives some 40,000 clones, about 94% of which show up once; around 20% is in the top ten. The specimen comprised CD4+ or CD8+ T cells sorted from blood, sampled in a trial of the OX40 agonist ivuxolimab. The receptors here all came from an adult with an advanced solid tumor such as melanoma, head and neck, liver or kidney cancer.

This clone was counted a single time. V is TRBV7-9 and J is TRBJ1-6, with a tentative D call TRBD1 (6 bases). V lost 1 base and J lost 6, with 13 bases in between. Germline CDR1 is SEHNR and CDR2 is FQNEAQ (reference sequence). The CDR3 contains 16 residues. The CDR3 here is CASSLVSTGTNSPLHF. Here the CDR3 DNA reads TGTGCCAGCAGCTTAGTGTCAACAGGGACTAATTCACCCCTCCACTTT.

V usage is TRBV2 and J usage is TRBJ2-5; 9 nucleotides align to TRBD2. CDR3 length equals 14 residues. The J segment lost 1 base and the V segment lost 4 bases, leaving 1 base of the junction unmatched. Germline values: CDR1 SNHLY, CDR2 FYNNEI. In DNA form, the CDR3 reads TGTGCCAGCAGTGCGACTAGCGGCCAAGAGACCCAGTACTTC. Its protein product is CASSATSGQETQYF.

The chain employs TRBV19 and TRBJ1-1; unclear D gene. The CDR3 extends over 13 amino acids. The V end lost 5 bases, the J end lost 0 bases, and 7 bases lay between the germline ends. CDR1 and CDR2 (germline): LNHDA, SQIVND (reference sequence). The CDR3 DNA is TGTGCCAGTAGTGCGGTAATGAACACTGAAGCTTTCTTT. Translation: CASSAVMNTEAFF.

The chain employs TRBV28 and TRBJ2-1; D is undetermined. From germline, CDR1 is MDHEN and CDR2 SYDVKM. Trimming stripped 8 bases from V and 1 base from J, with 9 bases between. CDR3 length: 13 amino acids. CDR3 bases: TGTGCCAGCTTTGAGGCATCCTACAATGAGCAGTTCTTC. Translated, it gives CASFEASYNEQFF.

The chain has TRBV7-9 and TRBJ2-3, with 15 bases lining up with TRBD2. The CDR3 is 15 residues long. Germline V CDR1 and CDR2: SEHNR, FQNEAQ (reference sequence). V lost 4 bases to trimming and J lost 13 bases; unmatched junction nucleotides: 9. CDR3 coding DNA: TGTGCCAGCAGCTCCGTGGGACTAGCGGGAGGTCGGGAGTATTTT. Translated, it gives CASSSVGLAGGREYF.

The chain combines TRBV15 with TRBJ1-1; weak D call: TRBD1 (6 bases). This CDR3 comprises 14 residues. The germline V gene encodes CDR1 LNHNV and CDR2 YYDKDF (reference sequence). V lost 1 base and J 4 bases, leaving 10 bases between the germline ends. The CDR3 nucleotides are TGTGCCACCAGCAGAGGAGTAGGGGGCACTGAAGCTTTCTTT. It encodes CATSRGVGGTEAFF.

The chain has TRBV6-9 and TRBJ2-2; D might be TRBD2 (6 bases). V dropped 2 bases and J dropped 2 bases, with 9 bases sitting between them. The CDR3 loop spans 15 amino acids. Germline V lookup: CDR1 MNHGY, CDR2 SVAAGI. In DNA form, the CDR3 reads TGTGCCAGCAGTTATGGGGGGTCTAACACCGGGGAGCTGTTTTTT. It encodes CASSYGGSNTGELFF.

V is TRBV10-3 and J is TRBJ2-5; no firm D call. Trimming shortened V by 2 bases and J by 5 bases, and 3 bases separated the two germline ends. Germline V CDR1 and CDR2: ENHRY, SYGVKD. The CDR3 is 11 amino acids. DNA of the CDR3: TGTGCCATCAGTGAGGGGGAGACCCAGTACTTC. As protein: CAISEGETQYF.

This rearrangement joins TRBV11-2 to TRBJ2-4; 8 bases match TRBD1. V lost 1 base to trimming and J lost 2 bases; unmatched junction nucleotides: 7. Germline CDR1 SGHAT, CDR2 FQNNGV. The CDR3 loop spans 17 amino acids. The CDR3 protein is CASSLVVTGVPKNIQYF. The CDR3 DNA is TGTGCCAGCAGCTTAGTCGTGACAGGGGTTCCCAAAAACATTCAGTACTTC.

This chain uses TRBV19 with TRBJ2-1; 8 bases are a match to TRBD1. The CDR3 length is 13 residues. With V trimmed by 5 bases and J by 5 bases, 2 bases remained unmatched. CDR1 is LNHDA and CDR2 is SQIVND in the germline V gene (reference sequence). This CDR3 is CASSWTGNNEQFF. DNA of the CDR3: TGTGCCAGTAGTTGGACAGGGAACAATGAGCAGTTCTTC.